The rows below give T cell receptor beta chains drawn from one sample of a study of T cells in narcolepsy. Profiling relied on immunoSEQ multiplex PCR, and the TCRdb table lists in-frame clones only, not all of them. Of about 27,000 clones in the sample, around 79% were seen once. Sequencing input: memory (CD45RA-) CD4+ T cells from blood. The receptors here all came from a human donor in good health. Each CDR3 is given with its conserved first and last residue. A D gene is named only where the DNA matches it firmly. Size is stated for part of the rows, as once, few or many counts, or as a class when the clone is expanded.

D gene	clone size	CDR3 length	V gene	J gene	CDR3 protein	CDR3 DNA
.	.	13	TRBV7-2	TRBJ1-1	CASSLQRYTEAFF	TGTGCCAGCAGCTTACAGCGTTACACTGAAGCTTTCTTT
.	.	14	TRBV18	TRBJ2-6	CASSRGSGANVLTF	TGTGCCAGCTCACGGGGCTCTGGGGCCAACGTCCTGACTTTC
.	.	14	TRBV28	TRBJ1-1	CASSLHRANTEAFF	TGTGCCAGCAGCCTTCACAGGGCGAACACTGAAGCTTTCTTT
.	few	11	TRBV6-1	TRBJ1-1	CASRSNTEAFF	TGTGCCAGCAGGTCGAACACTGAAGCTTTCTTT
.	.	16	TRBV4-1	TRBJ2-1	CASSQDHSGRYNEQFF	TGCGCCAGCAGCCAAGATCATAGCGGCCGCTACAATGAGCAGTTCTTC
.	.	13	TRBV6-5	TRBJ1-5	CASSYQGGQPQHF	TGTGCCAGCAGTTACCAGGGCGGGCAGCCCCAGCATTTT
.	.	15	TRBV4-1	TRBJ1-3	CASSQAGLSGNTIYF	TGCGCCAGCAGCCAAGCCGGGCTCTCTGGAAACACCATATATTTT
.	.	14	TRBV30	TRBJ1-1	CAWSVNNRNTEAFF	TGTGCCTGGAGTGTGAACAATAGGAACACTGAAGCTTTCTTT
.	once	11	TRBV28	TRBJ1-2	CASGSNYGYTF	TGTGCCAGCGGCTCAAACTATGGCTACACCTTC
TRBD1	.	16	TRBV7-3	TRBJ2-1	CASSLYGTGSYNEQFF	TGTGCCAGCAGCTTATACGGGACAGGGTCCTACAATGAGCAGTTCTTC
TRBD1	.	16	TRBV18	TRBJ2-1	CASSPRQGSSYNEQFF	TGTGCCAGCTCACCACGACAGGGGAGCTCCTACAATGAGCAGTTCTTC
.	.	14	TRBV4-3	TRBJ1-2	CASSQAGRNYGYTF	TGCGCCAGCAGCCAAGCAGGACGGAACTATGGCTACACCTTC
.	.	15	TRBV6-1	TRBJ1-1	CASVVDSLMNTEAFF	TGTGCCAGCGTTGTGGACAGCTTAATGAACACTGAAGCTTTCTTT
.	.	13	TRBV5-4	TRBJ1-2	CASSPDGNYGYTF	TGTGCCAGCAGTCCGGACGGGAATTATGGCTACACCTTC
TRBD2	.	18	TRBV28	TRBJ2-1	CASSWGIQGSGGYNEQFF	TGTGCCAGCAGTTGGGGAATCCAAGGAAGCGGGGGCTACAATGAGCAGTTCTTC
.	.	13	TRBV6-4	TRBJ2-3	CASAFSDADTQYF	TGTGCCAGCGCCTTTAGTGACGCAGATACGCAGTATTTT
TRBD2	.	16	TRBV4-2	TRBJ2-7	CASSLTAGTGSYEQYF	TGTGCCAGCAGCCTTACAGCGGGGACGGGTTCCTACGAGCAGTACTTC
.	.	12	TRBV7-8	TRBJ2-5	CASSLDSGTQYF	TGTGCCAGCAGCTTAGATTCGGGGACCCAGTACTTC
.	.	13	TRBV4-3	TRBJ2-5	CASSRLPRETQYF	TGCGCCAGCAGCCGACTACCACGGGAGACCCAGTACTTC
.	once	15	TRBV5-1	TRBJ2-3	CASSVSGTSTDTQYF	TGCGCCAGCAGCGTTAGCGGAACTAGCACAGATACGCAGTATTTT
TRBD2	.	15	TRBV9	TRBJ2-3	CASSVDSGGGDTQYF	TGTGCCAGCAGCGTAGATAGCGGGGGAGGAGATACGCAGTATTTT
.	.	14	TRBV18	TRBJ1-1	CASSPEAMNTEAFF	TGTGCCAGCTCACCGGAGGCAATGAACACTGAAGCTTTCTTT
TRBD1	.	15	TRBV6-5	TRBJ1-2	CASSPSGTAFYGYTF	TGTGCCAGCAGTCCCTCCGGGACAGCCTTCTATGGCTACACCTTC
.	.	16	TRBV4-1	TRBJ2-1	CASSQGIQSSYNEQFF	TGCGCCAGCAGCCAAGGGATACAGAGCTCCTACAATGAGCAGTTCTTC
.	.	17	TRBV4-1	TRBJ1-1	CASSQRRRQGTPTEAFF	TGCGCCAGCAGCCAGCGCAGGAGGCAGGGTACCCCCACTGAAGCTTTCTTT
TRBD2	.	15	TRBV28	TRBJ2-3	CASSPSGREGDTQYF	TGTGCCAGCAGTCCTAGCGGGAGGGAGGGAGATACGCAGTATTTT
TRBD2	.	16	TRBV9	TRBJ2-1	CASTVGARDYGNEQFF	TGTGCCAGCACCGTAGGAGCCCGGGACTACGGGAATGAGCAGTTCTTC
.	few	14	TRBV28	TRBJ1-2	CASSSRELAYGYTF	TGTGCCAGCAGTTCCAGGGAATTAGCTTATGGCTACACCTTC
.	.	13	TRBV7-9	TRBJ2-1	CASNLGGYNEQFF	TGTGCCAGCAACTTGGGAGGATACAATGAGCAGTTCTTC
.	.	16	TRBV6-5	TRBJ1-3	CASSYGAGSSGNTIYF	TGTGCCAGCAGTTACGGCGCAGGGAGCTCTGGAAACACCATATATTTT
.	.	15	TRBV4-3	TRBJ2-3	CASSQDRGGTDTQYF	TGCGCCAGCAGCCAAGATCGCGGTGGCACAGATACGCAGTATTTT
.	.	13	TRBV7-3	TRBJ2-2	CASSLVVGGELFF	TGTGCCAGCAGCTTGGTTGTGGGAGGGGAGCTGTTTTTT
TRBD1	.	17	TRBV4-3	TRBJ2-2	CASSQGFTGGYTGELFF	TGCGCCAGCAGCCAAGGTTTCACAGGGGGATACACCGGGGAGCTGTTTTTT
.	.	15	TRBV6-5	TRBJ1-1	CASSGTLWVDTEAFF	TGTGCCAGCAGTGGAACCCTATGGGTTGACACTGAAGCTTTCTTT
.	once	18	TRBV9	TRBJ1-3	CASSPFFPLGQTGNTIYF	TGTGCCAGCAGCCCCTTCTTCCCCCTAGGACAAACTGGAAACACCATATATTTT
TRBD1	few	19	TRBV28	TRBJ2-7	CASSSSGPSRQGVSYEQYF	TGTGCCAGCAGTTCATCAGGGCCATCCCGGCAGGGGGTCTCCTACGAGCAGTACTTC
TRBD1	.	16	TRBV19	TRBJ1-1	CASTLGTGYLNTEAFF	TGTGCCAGTACCCTGGGGACAGGGTACCTGAACACTGAAGCTTTCTTT
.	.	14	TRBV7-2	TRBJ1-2	CASSLATALHGYTF	TGTGCCAGCAGCTTAGCCACAGCCCTACATGGCTACACCTTC
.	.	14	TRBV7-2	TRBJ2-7	CASSPEGGRYEQYF	TGTGCCAGCAGCCCGGAGGGAGGACGGTACGAGCAGTACTTC
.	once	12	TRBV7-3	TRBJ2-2	CASSGVGGELFF	TGTGCCAGCAGTGGAGTCGGCGGGGAGCTGTTTTTT
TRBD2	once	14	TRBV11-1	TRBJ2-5	CASSTGLAGETQYF	TGTGCCAGCAGCACCGGACTAGCGGGGGAGACCCAGTACTTC
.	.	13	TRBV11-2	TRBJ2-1	CASSLDRPNEQFF	TGTGCCAGCAGCTTAGATCGACCTAATGAGCAGTTCTTC
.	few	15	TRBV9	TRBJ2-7	CASSVGLRESDEQYF	TGTGCCAGCAGCGTAGGTTTGAGGGAGAGCGACGAGCAGTACTTC
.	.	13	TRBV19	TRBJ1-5	CASTRQRNQPQHF	TGTGCCAGTACAAGACAGCGCAATCAGCCCCAGCATTTT
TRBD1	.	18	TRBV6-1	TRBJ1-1	CASSGGWDRGRGNTEAFF	TGTGCCAGCAGTGGGGGGTGGGACAGGGGCCGCGGGAACACTGAAGCTTTCTTT
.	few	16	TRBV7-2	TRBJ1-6	CASSLATEAFNSPLHF	TGTGCCAGCAGCTTAGCCACAGAGGCCTTTAATTCACCCCTCCACTTT
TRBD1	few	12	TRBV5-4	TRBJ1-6	CASSQDRVGLHF	TGTGCCAGCAGCCAGGACAGGGTGGGGCTCCACTTT
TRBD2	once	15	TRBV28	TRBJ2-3	CASPPSGGATDTQYF	TGTGCCAGCCCACCTAGCGGGGGGGCCACAGATACGCAGTATTTT
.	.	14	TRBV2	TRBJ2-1	CASGTGSGFNEQFF	TGTGCCAGCGGAACGGGGAGTGGCTTCAATGAGCAGTTCTTC
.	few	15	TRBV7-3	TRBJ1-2	CASSPRPGPHYGYTF	TGTGCCAGCAGCCCTCGGCCGGGACCGCACTATGGCTACACCTTC
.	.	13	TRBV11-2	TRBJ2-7	CASRNPSSYEQYF	TGTGCCAGCAGAAACCCTAGCTCCTACGAGCAGTACTTC
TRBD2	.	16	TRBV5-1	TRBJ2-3	CASSGTGTSGRDTQYF	TGCGCCAGCAGCGGCACCGGGACTAGCGGGAGGGATACGCAGTATTTT
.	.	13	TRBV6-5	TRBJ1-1	CASYAHGVTEAFF	TGTGCCAGCTACGCCCACGGGGTCACTGAAGCTTTCTTT
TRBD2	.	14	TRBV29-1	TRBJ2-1	CSVSIAGGYNEQFF	TGCAGCGTTTCGATAGCGGGAGGGTACAATGAGCAGTTCTTC
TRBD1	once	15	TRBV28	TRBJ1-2	CASRPGTGANYGYTF	TGTGCCAGCAGGCCCGGGACAGGAGCTAACTATGGCTACACCTTC
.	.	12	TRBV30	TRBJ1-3	CAWVSSGNTIYF	TGTGCCTGGGTCAGCTCTGGAAACACCATATATTTT
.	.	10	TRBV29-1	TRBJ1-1	CSAPETEAFF	TGCAGCGCCCCGGAAACTGAAGCTTTCTTT